This TCR beta chain stems from a study of shared clonotypes between healthy human individuals. Across the study: Donors had three CD4 naive, three CD4 memory, two CD8 naive and one CD8 memory plate apiece.

Findings and caveats of the study: Unshared clonotypes carried lower generation probabilities than those common to all four donors.

Naive CD8 cells, CD45RO-negative and positively selected for CCR7, excluded terminally differentiated effector memory CD45RA+ cells. This CDR3 spans 15 amino acids. V was shortened by 8 bases and J by 5 bases, with 18 bases between the two germline ends. CDR1 and CDR2 (germline): MNHNS, SASEGT. Assay execution took place at the deep level. Data came from immunoSEQ multiplex PCR; TCRdb stores just in-frame clones and leaves some out. This sample carries about 2.1 million clones, approximately 92% of them seen once, and the ten largest clones take about 1.7%. About this clone: Its matching antigen is unknown.

The chain couples TRBV6-1 to TRBJ1-4; possibly TRBD1 for D (6 bases). Material for sequencing was naive CD8+ T cells from PBMCs. The receptor was isolated from a man between 18 and 35 years old in good health. Some clones in this sample may be carry-over from other donors' samples. The CDR3 loop reads CASLDIRDINEKLFF. CDR3 DNA: TGTGCCAGCTTGGACATTAGGGACATAAATGAAAAACTGTTTTTT.